This record covers a single T cell receptor beta chain. This entry comes from a study of blood T cell repertoires in COVID-19. Turning to the study itself: Acute and convalescent COVID-19 specimens originated in the United States, Italy and Spain.

Authors' data handling: Estimated nucleated cell counts came from reference gene primer amplification. The protocol was immunoSEQ multiplex PCR, while the TCRdb copy is restricted to in-frame clones and leaves out a portion. V, J and clone size were drawn from that table, and D and trimming were deduced from the DNA. The sample shows roughly 250,000 clones, over 75% of them seen only once. From germline, CDR1 is SGHRS and CDR2 YFSETQ. V was clipped by 0 bases and J by 4 bases, with 8 bases between them. The length of the CDR3 is 14 residues. The TCR sequence derives from a woman between 35 and 50 years old who had recovered from COVID-19. J is TRBJ2-1 and V is TRBV5-1; the D is unclear. Input material: peripheral blood. CDR3 in DNA: TGCGCCAGCAGCTTGGGGCAGTCATACAATGAGCAGTTCTTC. Protein sequence: CASSLGQSYNEQFF.